Shown below are 22 T cell receptor beta chains from a single sample sequenced in a study of T cell responses to AZD1222 COVID-19 vaccine. Measured with immunoSEQ multiplex PCR; TCRdb has only the in-frame clones, and not every one. Found here are roughly 120,000 clones, 85% to 90% of them singletons; the top ten hold roughly 4.1%. Sequences were derived from peripheral blood, sampled on day 0 of AZD1222 vaccination. The receptors were sampled from an adult in good health.

The chain combines TRBV6-5 with TRBJ1-4; D uncertain. CDR3 size: 14 residues. Germline V gene sequence: CDR1 MNHEY, CDR2 SVGAGI. V dropped 0 bases and J dropped 8 bases, with 10 bases sitting between them. CDR3 loop: CASSYSFVLEKLFF. DNA of the CDR3: TGTGCCAGCAGTTACTCATTCGTGTTGGAAAAACTGTTTTTT.

The chain joins TRBV6-5 to TRBJ2-2; the D gene is possibly TRBD1 (6 bases). The V and J ends lost 1 base and 3 bases respectively, with 9 bases between them. CDR1 is MNHEY, CDR2 SVGAGI, per germline. The length of the CDR3 is 15 residues. The CDR3 spells CASSYFAGDTGELFF. The CDR3 DNA reads as TGTGCCAGCAGTTACTTTGCAGGGGACACCGGGGAGCTGTTTTTT.

This clone appeared a single time. The chain carries TRBV7-8 and TRBJ1-6; 7 nucleotides align to TRBD1. With 1 base clipped from V and 9 bases from J, the junction kept 6 bases outside the gene matches. Germline CDR1 is SGHVS and CDR2 is FQNEAQ. The CDR3 has 15 amino acids. DNA for the CDR3: TGTGCCAGCAGCTTAGTGGGACAGCCGGGTTCACCCCTCCACTTT. Translating gives CASSLVGQPGSPLHF.

This clone was seen only once. This rearrangement joins TRBV11-2 to TRBJ2-3; TRBD1 is a possible D gene (5 bases). Germline V gene sequence: CDR1 SGHAT, CDR2 FQNNGV. CDR3 length: 14 residues. With 5 bases removed from V and 6 bases from J, the gap between germline ends came to 15 bases. CDR3 loop: CASSLTGSADTQYF. The CDR3 DNA is TGTGCCAGCAGCCTAACAGGTTCCGCGGATACGCAGTATTTT.

The chain recombines TRBV19 with TRBJ2-2; 8 bases match TRBD1. The CDR3 extends over 16 amino acids. Germline assignment: CDR1 LNHDA and CDR2 SQIVND (reference sequence). V lost 3 bases to trimming and J lost 5 bases; unmatched junction nucleotides: 8. The CDR3 here is CASSMGQGAWTGELFF. The DNA for the CDR3 is TGTGCCAGTAGTATGGGGCAGGGGGCATGGACCGGGGAGCTGTTTTTT. Full variable domain (remainder filled in from reference TRBV19 and TRBJ2-2): DGGITQSPKYLFRKEGQNVTLSCEQNLNHDAMYWYRQDPGQGLRLIYYSQIVNDFQKGDIAEGYSVSREKKESFPLTVTSAQKNPTAFYLCASSMGQGAWTGELFFGEGSRLTVL.

The CDR3 here is CAKNREGIYGYTF. The DNA of the CDR3 is TGTGCCAAGAACAGGGAAGGGATTTATGGCTACACCTTC. The chain carries TRBV2 and TRBJ1-2, with TRBD1 as a possible D gene (6 bases). Trimming removed 10 bases from V and 5 bases from J, with 17 bases in between. CDR1 and CDR2 (germline): SNHLY, FYNNEI. This CDR3 has 13 residues. Using reference TRBV2 and TRBJ1-2 for the parts outside the CDR3, the full variable domain is EPEVTQTPSHQVTQMGQEVILRCVPISNHLYFYWYRQILGQKVEFLVSFYNNEISEKSEIFDDQFSVERPDGSNFTLKIRSTKLEDSAMYFCAKNREGIYGYTFGSGTRLTVV.

The count of this clone is one. This chain joins TRBV15 and TRBJ2-3; the D is unclear. V lost 1 base to trimming and J lost 3 bases, with 17 bases between them. CDR3 size: 17 residues. CDR1 LNHNV and CDR2 YYDKDF come from the germline V gene (reference sequence). CDR3 protein: CATSRVNGPIITDTQYF. The CDR3 DNA follows: TGTGCCACCAGCAGAGTAAACGGCCCCATTATAACAGATACGCAGTATTTT.

V usage is TRBV5-5 and J usage is TRBJ2-5; TRBD1 aligns across 9 bases. The CDR3 is 17 residues long. Germline loops: CDR1 SGHKS, CDR2 YYEKEE (reference sequence). The V gene end was trimmed by 0 bases and the J gene end by 4 bases; junction bases not matched to a gene: 10. Here the CDR3 reads CASSLETWQGQGETQYF. CDR3 nucleotides: TGTGCCAGCAGCTTGGAGACTTGGCAGGGACAGGGAGAGACCCAGTACTTC.

The rearrangement uses TRBV11-2 and TRBJ1-1; D remains ambiguous. The CDR3 spans 14 residues. Germline assignment: CDR1 SGHAT and CDR2 FQNNGV. V was shortened by 1 base and J by 1 base, with 7 bases between the two germline ends. The CDR3 bases are TGTGCCAGCAGCTTAGCTCCAGGGAACACTGAAGCTTTCTTT. Its protein product is CASSLAPGNTEAFF.

This sequence joins TRBV28 and TRBJ2-7, with 13 bases lining up with TRBD2. The CDR3 runs to 16 residues. V dropped 5 bases and J dropped 4; count of bases not matched to a gene: 8. From germline, CDR1 is MDHEN and CDR2 SYDVKM. CDR3 sequence: CASSPSGTSGVYEQYF. Written as DNA, the CDR3 is TGTGCCAGCAGTCCCTCCGGGACTAGCGGGGTGTACGAGCAGTACTTC.

V and J are TRBV30 and TRBJ2-7; D unclear. V lost 6 bases to trimming and J lost 3 bases, with 18 bases between them. The germline CDR1 and CDR2 sequences are GTSNPN and SVGIG (reference sequence). The CDR3 sequence is 14 residues long. Written as DNA, the CDR3 is TGTGCCTGCGGCAAGACCAACTATATCTACGAGCAGTACTTC. This gives the protein CACGKTNYIYEQYF.

This clone was recorded once. This chain joins TRBV30 and TRBJ1-5, with D perhaps TRBD1 (5 bases). V lost 5 bases to trimming and J lost 4 bases, with 15 bases between them. The V gene's germline CDR1 is GTSNPN and CDR2 SVGIG (reference sequence). This CDR3 spans 14 amino acids. The chain's CDR3 is CAWAPPAGNQPQHF. As DNA, the CDR3 is TGTGCCTGGGCTCCCCCCGCAGGGAATCAGCCCCAGCATTTT.

The rearrangement links TRBV3-1 (or the pseudogene TRBV3-2) to TRBJ1-6; no firm D call. V gave up 0 bases and J gave up 4 bases, with 13 bases separating them. Germline assignment: CDR1 LGHDT and CDR2 YNNKEL (reference sequence). The CDR3 sequence is 17 residues long. The CDR3 nucleotides are TGTGCCAGCAGCCAAGATTACGGGCAGGAGTATAATTCACCCCTCCACTTT. This encodes CASSQDYGQEYNSPLHF.

The chain is built from TRBV21-1 and TRBJ2-3; the table's D call, TRBD2, has no DNA check behind it. TRBV21-1 is a known pseudogene. The CDR3 covers 16 residues. The CDR3, as DNA: TGTGCCAGCAGCAAGCGGACTAGCGGTTTAACAGATACGCAGTATTTT. The encoded protein is CASSKRTSGLTDTQYF.

The V and J genes are TRBV30 and TRBJ2-3; 10 bases are shared with TRBD1. Per germline, CDR1 GTSNPN and CDR2 SVGIG (reference sequence). This CDR3 has 12 residues. Here the CDR3 reads CAGDRGTDTQYF. The DNA of the CDR3 is TGTGCTGGGGACAGGGGTACAGATACGCAGTATTTT.

The chain carries TRBV29-1 and TRBJ1-1, with D possibly matching TRBD1 (5 bases). V lost 7 bases and J 2 bases, leaving 11 bases between the germline ends. This CDR3 has 12 amino acids. Looked up from germline, CDR1 is SQVTM and CDR2 is ANQGSEA. The CDR3 protein is CSARGYNTEAFF. CDR3 DNA: TGCAGCGCTCGGGGGTATAACACTGAAGCTTTCTTT.

The J gene is TRBJ2-5, the V gene TRBV2, with D perhaps matching TRBD1 or TRBD2 (5 bases each). Germline CDR1 and CDR2: SNHLY and FYNNEI. V lost 3 bases, J lost 8 bases, and 10 bases lay in between. This CDR3 is built from 12 residues. Here the CDR3 reads CASSERGDTQYF. The DNA of the CDR3 is TGTGCCAGCAGTGAGAGAGGGGATACCCAGTACTTC. Supplemented by reference TRBV2 and TRBJ2-5, the full variable domain reads EPEVTQTPSHQVTQMGQEVILRCVPISNHLYFYWYRQILGQKVEFLVSFYNNEISEKSEIFDDQFSVERPDGSNFTLKIRSTKLEDSAMYFCASSERGDTQYFGPGTRLLVL.

The chain employs TRBV19 and TRBJ2-3; D gene uncertain. The CDR3 length is 12 residues. Germline lookup yields CDR1 LNHDA and CDR2 SQIVND (reference sequence). V was pared by 6 bases and J by 6 bases, with 10 bases between. CDR3 loop: CASSLAGDTQYF. CDR3 DNA sequence: TGTGCCAGTAGCCTGGCTGGCGATACGCAGTATTTT.

J is TRBJ2-7 and V is TRBV5-4, with D possibly TRBD2 on 6 matching bases. Germline CDR1 SGHNT, CDR2 YYREEE (reference sequence). This CDR3 is built from 13 residues. The V and J ends lost 2 bases and 7 bases respectively, with 13 bases between them. CDR3 in DNA: TGTGCCAGCAGCTTTGCAACGGCGGGGGAGCAGTACTTC. As protein: CASSFATAGEQYF.

The V call is TRBV12-3 or TRBV12-4, the J call TRBJ1-3, with D unresolved. The CDR3 is 12 amino acids. Deletions cut 3 bases from V and 3 bases from J, with 3 bases between. The CDR3 DNA reads TGTGCCAGCAGTTTTCTTGGAAACACCATATATTTT. The encoded protein is CASSFLGNTIYF.

The V call is TRBV6-5, the J call TRBJ1-2; TRBD1 might be the D (5 bases). Germline CDR1 MNHEY, CDR2 SVGAGI. The CDR3 sequence is 15 residues long. V was shortened by 0 bases and J by 3 bases, with 11 bases between the two germline ends. The CDR3 bases are TGTGCCAGCAGTTACTCGGGTGTGGGGCACTATGGCTACACCTTC. Protein product: CASSYSGVGHYGYTF.

The chain employs TRBV5-6 and TRBJ1-1; tentatively, D is TRBD1 (5 bases). Trimming stripped 0 bases from V and 5 bases from J, with 11 bases between. Per germline, CDR1 SGHDT and CDR2 YYEEEE. This CDR3 contains 14 residues. Here the CDR3 DNA reads TGTGCCAGCAGCTTGGGTCCGGGGCTAACTGAAGCTTTCTTT. It encodes CASSLGPGLTEAFF.